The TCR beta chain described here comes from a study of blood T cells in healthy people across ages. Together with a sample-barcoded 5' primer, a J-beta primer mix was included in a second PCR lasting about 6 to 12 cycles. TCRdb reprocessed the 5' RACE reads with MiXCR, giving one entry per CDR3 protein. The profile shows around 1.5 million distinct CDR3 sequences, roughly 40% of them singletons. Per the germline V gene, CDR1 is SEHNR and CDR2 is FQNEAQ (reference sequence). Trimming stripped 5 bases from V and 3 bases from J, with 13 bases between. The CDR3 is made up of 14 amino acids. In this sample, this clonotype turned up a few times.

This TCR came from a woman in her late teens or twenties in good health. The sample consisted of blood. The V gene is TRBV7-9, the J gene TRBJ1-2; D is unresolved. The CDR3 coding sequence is TGTGCCAGCAGCGTGGACGGTTACTACTATGGCTACACCTTC. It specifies CASSVDGYYYGYTF.